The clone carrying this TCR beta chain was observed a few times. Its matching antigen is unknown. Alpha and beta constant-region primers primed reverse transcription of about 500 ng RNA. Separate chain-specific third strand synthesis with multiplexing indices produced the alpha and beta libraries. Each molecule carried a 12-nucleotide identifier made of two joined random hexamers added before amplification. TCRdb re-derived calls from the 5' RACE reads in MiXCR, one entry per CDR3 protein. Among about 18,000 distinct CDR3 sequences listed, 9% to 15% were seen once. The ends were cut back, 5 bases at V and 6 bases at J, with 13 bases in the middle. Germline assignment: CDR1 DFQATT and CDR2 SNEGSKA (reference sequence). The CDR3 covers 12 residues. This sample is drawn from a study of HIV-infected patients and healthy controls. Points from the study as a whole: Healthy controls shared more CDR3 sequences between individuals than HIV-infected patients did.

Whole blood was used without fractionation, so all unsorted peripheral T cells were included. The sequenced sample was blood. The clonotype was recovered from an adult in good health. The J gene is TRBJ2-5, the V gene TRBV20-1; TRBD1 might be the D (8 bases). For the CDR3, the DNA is TGCAGTGCTCACAGGGGGGGGAAGACCCAGTACTTC. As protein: CSAHRGGKTQYF.